A selection of T cell receptor beta chains follows, all from one sample in a study of blood T cell repertoires in COVID-19. The assay was immunoSEQ multiplex PCR, and TCRdb's table has in-frame clones only and misses some. The table has 250,000 or so clones, around four fifths seen once; the top ten hold about 2%. Sequenced sample: peripheral blood. All receptors come from an elderly woman with acute or convalescent COVID-19. Both conserved end residues are part of each CDR3. Each record gives: V gene, clone size, D gene, J gene, CDR3 DNA, CDR3 protein. The D gene is left open where the match is weak. Clone size is stated in some rows and not others, as once, few, many or a class when expanded.

v_gene: TRBV6-2/TRBV6-3; abundance: .; d_gene: .; j_gene: TRBJ1-4; CDR3nt: TGTGCCAGCAGTTACAGCGACAGTTTAGAAGATGAAAAACTGTTTTTT; CDR3aa: CASSYSDSLEDEKLFF
v_gene: TRBV19; abundance: once; d_gene: .; j_gene: TRBJ2-5; CDR3nt: TGTGCCAGTAGTAGCGGACAAGAGACCCAGTACTTC; CDR3aa: CASSSGQETQYF
v_gene: TRBV7-7; abundance: .; d_gene: TRBD2; j_gene: TRBJ2-3; CDR3nt: TGTGCCAGCAGCTTGAGCGGGGGGGCAATAGAAACGCAGTATTTT; CDR3aa: CASSLSGGAIETQYF
v_gene: TRBV6-5; abundance: .; d_gene: TRBD1; j_gene: TRBJ2-5; CDR3nt: TGTGCCAGCGGAGGGACAGGGGGAGTGGAGACCCAGTACTTC; CDR3aa: CASGGTGGVETQYF
v_gene: TRBV5-8; abundance: few; d_gene: .; j_gene: TRBJ1-2; CDR3nt: TGTGCCAGCAGCTCCCGTTATCGGGGGTCTGGCTACACCTTC; CDR3aa: CASSSRYRGSGYTF
v_gene: TRBV25-1; abundance: .; d_gene: .; j_gene: TRBJ1-1; CDR3nt: TGTGCCAGCAGTACAGGGAACACTGAAGCTTTCTTT; CDR3aa: CASSTGNTEAFF
v_gene: TRBV7-2; abundance: .; d_gene: .; j_gene: TRBJ1-1; CDR3nt: TGTGCCAGCAGCCAGACGTGGACGGGGGGCACTGAAGCTTTCTTT; CDR3aa: CASSQTWTGGTEAFF
v_gene: TRBV14; abundance: .; d_gene: TRBD1; j_gene: TRBJ1-1; CDR3nt: TGTGCCAGCAGCCAACCCAGAGGCGGGACAGGGGGAGGGAGCACTGAAGCTTTCTTT; CDR3aa: CASSQPRGGTGGGSTEAFF
v_gene: TRBV9; abundance: .; d_gene: .; j_gene: TRBJ2-7; CDR3nt: TGTGCCAGCAGCTCAAGACAGGGAGGCTACGAGCAGTACTTC; CDR3aa: CASSSRQGGYEQYF
v_gene: TRBV5-4; abundance: .; d_gene: TRBD2; j_gene: TRBJ2-1; CDR3nt: TGTGCCAGCAGCCCCGGGACCGGGAGGGTCACCAATGAGCAGTTCTTC; CDR3aa: CASSPGTGRVTNEQFF
v_gene: TRBV11-2; abundance: .; d_gene: TRBD1; j_gene: TRBJ2-7; CDR3nt: TGTGCCAGCAGCTCTGACCGGGACAGTATGTACGAGCAGTACTTC; CDR3aa: CASSSDRDSMYEQYF
v_gene: TRBV19; abundance: .; d_gene: TRBD1; j_gene: TRBJ1-2; CDR3nt: TGTGCCAGTAGTCCTATGGGGACAGGGGACCTTAACTATGGCTACACCTTC; CDR3aa: CASSPMGTGDLNYGYTF
v_gene: TRBV2; abundance: once; d_gene: TRBD1; j_gene: TRBJ2-6; CDR3nt: TGTGCCAGCTGCGCTGGACAGGGAAACTCTGGGGCCAACGTCCTGACTTTC; CDR3aa: CASCAGQGNSGANVLTF
v_gene: TRBV9; abundance: .; d_gene: TRBD2; j_gene: TRBJ2-7; CDR3nt: TGTGCCAGCAGCCCTCAACTAGCGGGACGTAACGAGCAGTACTTC; CDR3aa: CASSPQLAGRNEQYF
v_gene: TRBV6-2/TRBV6-3; abundance: once; d_gene: .; j_gene: TRBJ1-5; CDR3nt: TGTGCCAGCAGTTCGGAGCGTAATCAGCCCCAGCATTTT; CDR3aa: CASSSERNQPQHF
v_gene: TRBV7-6; abundance: .; d_gene: .; j_gene: TRBJ2-2; CDR3nt: TGTGCCAGCAGCTTAGCGCTGAGCGCCACCGGGGAGCTGTTTTTT; CDR3aa: CASSLALSATGELFF